Described below is a single TCR beta chain sequence and its context. In its sample, this clonotype was seen many times. No cognate antigen has been identified for it. Base qualities were left out, and no much larger clone turns up one base away. The library relied on 5' RACE. Sequencing was performed on a NextSeq 500. The TCR library protocol attached a unique molecular identifier to each TCR cDNA molecule to allow correction of PCR and sequencing errors. As for the authors' bioinformatics: TCR identification, UMI-based error correction and CDR3 extraction were all carried out with Decombinator tools. TCRs above a frequency of 2 per 1,000, corresponding to the top 1% of the tumor frequency distribution, were defined as expanded. Renyi diversity was computed with the R vegan package after each repertoire had been subsampled 100 times to 5,000 TCRs. To build CDR3 similarity networks, amino acid triplet string-kernel similarity was used, and CDR3s were connected when their pairwise similarity was above 0.82. TCRdb trimmed the raw reads at Q25, called clones with MiXCR and kept productive beta chains. For every CDR3 protein sequence, its rows merge into one entry that carries the most common genes and DNA. The V and J calls shown here were made by TCRdb, not taken from the authors' results. Present in this sample are approximately 66,000 distinct CDR3 sequences, nearly 6.5% of which were seen just once. Roughly 14% of the sample rests with the top ten.

Sequences SGHRS (CDR1) and YFSETQ (CDR2) are obtained from the germline V gene. The CDR3 sequence holds 17 residues, the cysteine and phenylalanine included. Only CDR3 DNA remains: 51 bases, in frame from the first base. Deletion took 0 bases off V and 9 bases off J, with a span of 22 bases between the germline ends. This specimen's time point label, per the study, means: sample taken at primary tumor resection. Donors were about 70 patients with early-stage, untreated non-small cell lung cancer from the lung TRACERx cohort. Whole RNA extracted from tumor and nontumor lung tissue, or from cryopreserved PBMC samples, was used for TCR sequencing without cell sorting. A patient was chosen for TCR sequencing only when enough RNA was available from at least two tumor regions. The data originate from a study of spatial heterogeneity in lung cancer (dated by TCRdb to about 2019). Some background on the complete study: More beta-chain than alpha-chain transcripts were consistently detected, likely reflecting higher beta-chain transcript abundance. In the raw uncorrected reads, each unique combination of TCR and UMI appeared more than ten times on average. TCR alpha and beta repertoires were quantitatively compared across multiple tumor regions, matched nontumor lung and blood in non-small cell lung cancer. Nonsynonymous mutation counts, determined by whole-exome sequencing of tumor tissue, were related to features of the TCR repertoire. Both alpha and beta chains were TCR-sequenced in samples taken at surgery, namely 220 tumor regions, fewer than 80 matched nontumor lung samples and approximately 58 PBMC samples. Points the paper makes about the study in general: Additional single-cell paired TCR alpha and beta sequencing was considered necessary to confirm, at a functional level, the hypothesis that regional TCRs recognize regional mutations. Ubiquitous expanded tumor TCRs showed up in blood more often at tumor resection than at routine follow-up.

The specimen was PBMCs, collected at surgery. The chain uses TRBV5-1 and TRBJ2-1; possibly the D gene is TRBD2, per 5 matching bases. The receptor comes from a female donor with early-stage non-small cell lung cancer. The nucleotides read TGCGCCAGCAGCTTGGGAGCCGCGACTGGGAGTCGCGGTGAGCAGTTCTTC. Its protein reads: CASSLGAATGSRGEQFF.